These T cell receptor beta chains were read from a single sample in a study of cytomegalovirus exposure and HLA in healthy donors. Sequenced by immunoSEQ multiplex PCR; TCRdb stores in-frame clones only, minus some. The sample holds 75,000 to 95,000 clones, 75% to 90% seen once. The specimen sequenced was PBMCs. These receptor sequences come from a young man in good health and CMV-seronegative. The CDR3 runs from the conserved cysteine through the conserved F or W. The order of the fields is CDR3 DNA, CDR3 protein, D gene, clone size, V gene, J gene. D genes are given only for firm matches. The size entry is marked missing in some rows and otherwise reads once, few, many or a size class.

DNA: TGTGCCAGCAGTTTCAACTATAATTCACCCCTCCACTTT; CDR3: CASSFNYNSPLHF; D: NA; size: NA; V: TRBV27; J: TRBJ1-6
DNA: TGTGCCAGCAGCGCGACAGTGAACTATGGCTACACCTTC; CDR3: CASSATVNYGYTF; D: NA; size: NA; V: TRBV9; J: TRBJ1-2
DNA: TGTGCCAGCAGCTTAGGGGGGCGACAGGGGGCTTATAACACTGAAGCTTTCTTT; CDR3: CASSLGGRQGAYNTEAFF; D: TRBD1; size: NA; V: TRBV7-9; J: TRBJ1-1
DNA: TGTGCCAGTAGTATAGGTCCTACTAACTATGGCTACACCTTC; CDR3: CASSIGPTNYGYTF; D: NA; size: NA; V: TRBV19; J: TRBJ1-2
DNA: TGTGCCAGCAGCTTAAAGGGCGGGGGAGAGCAGTACTTC; CDR3: CASSLKGGGEQYF; D: TRBD2; size: NA; V: TRBV11-2; J: TRBJ2-7
DNA: TGTGCCAGCAGCAGGGGCCAGTGGGGCACTGAAGCTTTCTTT; CDR3: CASSRGQWGTEAFF; D: NA; size: once; V: TRBV5-6; J: TRBJ1-1
DNA: TGCGCCAGCAGCCAAGGTGGGCAGGGGCTCTACGAGCAGTACTTC; CDR3: CASSQGGQGLYEQYF; D: NA; size: NA; V: TRBV4-3; J: TRBJ2-7
DNA: TGTGCCAGCAGCTTACGTGGAGGGGGAGGGGTTGGCAATCAGCCCCAGCATTTT; CDR3: CASSLRGGGGVGNQPQHF; D: NA; size: NA; V: TRBV7-2; J: TRBJ1-5
DNA: TGTGCCAGCAGCTTGAGGGGCAGGCCTAGCTCTGGAAACACCATATATTTT; CDR3: CASSLRGRPSSGNTIYF; D: NA; size: NA; V: TRBV5-6; J: TRBJ1-3
DNA: TGCAGCGTTATCCGGGACACTACGATCTACGAGCAGTACTTC; CDR3: CSVIRDTTIYEQYF; D: NA; size: NA; V: TRBV29-1; J: TRBJ2-7
DNA: TGTGCCTGGATAGGGAGACAGGGGTCTTTCTCTGGAAACACCATATATTTT; CDR3: CAWIGRQGSFSGNTIYF; D: TRBD1; size: NA; V: TRBV30; J: TRBJ1-3
DNA: TGTGCCAGCAGTTTAAGACAGTCCGATGAGCAGTTCTTC; CDR3: CASSLRQSDEQFF; D: NA; size: NA; V: TRBV27; J: TRBJ2-1
DNA: TGTGCCAGCAGCTTAGTAGGTGGGACAGCCTCCTACGAGCAGTACTTC; CDR3: CASSLVGGTASYEQYF; D: TRBD1; size: NA; V: TRBV7-6; J: TRBJ2-7
DNA: TGTGCCAGCAGCCCAGTTACGGATACGCAGTATTTT; CDR3: CASSPVTDTQYF; D: NA; size: NA; V: TRBV7-8; J: TRBJ2-3
DNA: TGCAGCGTTGAAGATCGGGTCCTAGCGGGAAGCACCGGGGAGCTGTTTTTT; CDR3: CSVEDRVLAGSTGELFF; D: TRBD2; size: NA; V: TRBV29-1; J: TRBJ2-2
DNA: TGTGCCAGCAGCGTAGACACAACCTCTGAAAACACCATATATTTT; CDR3: CASSVDTTSENTIYF; D: NA; size: NA; V: TRBV9; J: TRBJ1-3
DNA: TGTGCCACCGCGGGCAGGGGGGCCGCTAACTATGGCTACACCTTC; CDR3: CATAGRGAANYGYTF; D: TRBD1; size: once; V: TRBV28; J: TRBJ1-2
DNA: TGCGCCAGCAGCCAACGACGGCCGACAGGGACCGAGCAGTACTTC; CDR3: CASSQRRPTGTEQYF; D: TRBD1; size: NA; V: TRBV4-1; J: TRBJ2-7
DNA: TGTGCCAGCTCCCCTCCCGGGACTAGGGGGGTGAGGGATGAGCAGTTCTTC; CDR3: CASSPPGTRGVRDEQFF; D: TRBD2; size: NA; V: TRBV18; J: TRBJ2-1
DNA: TGTGCCAGCAGTGAATTATCCGGGGTCGGGTCCTACAATGAGCAGTTCTTC; CDR3: CASSELSGVGSYNEQFF; D: NA; size: NA; V: TRBV25-1; J: TRBJ2-1
DNA: TGTGCCAGCAGTTACTCGCCACAGGTCTCCTACGAGCAGTACTTC; CDR3: CASSYSPQVSYEQYF; D: NA; size: NA; V: TRBV6-6; J: TRBJ2-7
DNA: TGTGCTAGCAGCTCCGGGACAGCAGAGACCCAGTACTTC; CDR3: CASSSGTAETQYF; D: TRBD1; size: NA; V: TRBV7-7; J: TRBJ2-5